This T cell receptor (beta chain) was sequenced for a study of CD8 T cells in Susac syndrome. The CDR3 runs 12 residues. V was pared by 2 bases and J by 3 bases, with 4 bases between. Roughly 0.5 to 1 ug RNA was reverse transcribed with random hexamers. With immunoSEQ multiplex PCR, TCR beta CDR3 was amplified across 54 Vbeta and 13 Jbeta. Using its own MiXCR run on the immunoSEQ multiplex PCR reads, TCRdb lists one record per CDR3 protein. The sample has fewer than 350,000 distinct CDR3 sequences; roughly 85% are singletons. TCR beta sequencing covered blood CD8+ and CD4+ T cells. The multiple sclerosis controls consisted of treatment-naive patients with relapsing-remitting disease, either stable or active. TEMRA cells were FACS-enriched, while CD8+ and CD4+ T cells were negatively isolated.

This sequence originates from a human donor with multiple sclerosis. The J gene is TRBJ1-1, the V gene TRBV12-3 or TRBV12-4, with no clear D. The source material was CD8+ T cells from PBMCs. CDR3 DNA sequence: TGTGCCAGCAGTTTACTGGACACTGAAGCTTTCTTT. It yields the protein CASSLLDTEAFF.